The rows below give T cell receptor beta chains drawn from one sample of a study. Each CDR3 protein is one row after TCRdb ran MiXCR on the 5' RACE reads. The sample carries 1,500 to 2,000 distinct CDR3 sequences, more than 6% recorded once. Material: central memory T cells from blood PBMCs. Receptors originate from a female donor with HIV. The CDR3 runs from the conserved cysteine through the conserved F or W. The order of the fields is J gene, V gene, clone size, D gene, CDR3 protein, CDR3 DNA. A D gene is named only where the DNA matches it firmly. Expanded clones are given a class, and other clones once, few, many or no size at all.

TRBJ1-1 | TRBV29-1 | medium-sized | . | CSGGLGQGTEAFF | TGCAGCGGGGGGTTGGGCCAGGGCACTGAAGCTTTCTTT
TRBJ1-1 | TRBV10-3 | medium-sized | . | CAISESQDLNTEAFF | TGTGCCATCAGTGAGTCGCAGGACCTGAACACTGAAGCTTTCTTT
TRBJ2-5 | TRBV20-1 | few | . | CSATGPQETQYF | TGCAGTGCTACGGGACCCCAAGAGACCCAGTACTTC
TRBJ2-1 | TRBV24-1 | few | TRBD2 | CATNGGSSYNEQFF | TGTGCCACCAACGGGGGGAGCTCCTACAATGAGCAGTTCTTC
TRBJ1-2 | TRBV7-2 | . | . | CASSPTWGAGPTGYTF | TGTGCCAGCAGCCCGACTTGGGGGGCCGGCCCTACGGGCTACACCTTC
TRBJ1-1 | TRBV11-3 | . | . | CASSLGQDTEAFF | TGTGCCAGCAGTTTGGGACAAGACACTGAAGCTTTCTTT
TRBJ2-1 | TRBV10-3 | . | . | CAISESGDRYNEQFF | TGTGCCATCAGTGAGTCGGGGGACCGTTACAATGAGCAGTTCTTC
TRBJ1-1 | TRBV15 | few | . | CATSRPRSKNTEAFF | TGTGCCACCAGCAGGCCCCGCAGCAAGAACACTGAAGCTTTCTTT
TRBJ1-3 | TRBV7-6 | medium-sized | . | CASSLQSSGNTIYF | TGTGCCAGCAGTCTCCAGAGCTCTGGAAACACCATATATTTT
TRBJ1-2 | TRBV11-1 | . | . | CASSLVAPVWGGNYGYTF | TGTGCCAGCAGCTTAGTAGCCCCCGTGTGGGGCGGAAACTATGGCTACACCTTC
TRBJ1-5 | TRBV19 | few | . | CASSIDRRGDQHF | TGTGCCAGTAGTATAGATAGAAGGGGGGATCAACATTTT
TRBJ2-6 | TRBV5-1 | few | . | CASSVTGSGANVLTF | TGCGCCAGCAGCGTGACAGGCTCTGGGGCCAACGTCCTGACTTTC
TRBJ1-1 | TRBV7-2 | . | . | CANRIDGVRNTEAFF | TGTGCCAACAGAATCGATGGGGTACGGAACACTGAAGCTTTCTTT
TRBJ2-2 | TRBV7-7 | few | TRBD1 | CASSRGQGTGELFF | TGTGCCAGCAGCAGGGGACAGGGAACCGGGGAGCTGTTTTTT
TRBJ2-1 | TRBV15 | few | . | CATSRGAGATRNEQFF | TGTGCCACCAGCAGGGGGGCAGGGGCTACGCGCAATGAGCAGTTCTTC
TRBJ1-1 | TRBV27 | medium-sized | . | CASTREREAFF | TGTGCCAGCACCAGGGAAAGAGAAGCTTTCTTT
TRBJ1-1 | TRBV10-3 | . | . | CAISELGNTEAFF | TGTGCCATCAGTGAGCTAGGGAACACTGAAGCTTTCTTT
TRBJ1-5 | TRBV6-1 | . | . | CASSQRVGHGSNQPQHF | TGTGCCAGCAGTCAAAGGGTGGGACACGGGAGCAATCAGCCCCAGCATTTT
TRBJ1-3 | TRBV10-3 | large | TRBD1 | CATATGAISGNTIYF | TGTGCCACCGCGACAGGGGCTATCTCTGGAAACACCATATATTTT
TRBJ2-5 | TRBV7-7 | few | TRBD1 | CASSSGGSEETQYF | TGTGCCAGCAGCTCAGGGGGCTCCGAAGAGACCCAGTACTTC
TRBJ1-5 | TRBV7-7 | . | TRBD1 | CASSFDRGEGNQPQHF | TGTGCCAGCAGCTTCGACAGGGGCGAAGGCAATCAGCCCCAGCATTTT
TRBJ1-5 | TRBV6-2/TRBV6-3 | . | . | CASSYNHPNQPQHF | TGTGCCAGCAGTTACAACCATCCAAATCAGCCCCAGCATTTT
TRBJ1-2 | TRBV6-4 | . | . | CASSDRGQSYGYTF | TGTGCCAGCAGTGACCGCGGACAGAGCTATGGCTACACCTTC
TRBJ1-1 | TRBV6-1 | . | . | CASSFEAGNTEAFF | TGTGCCAGCAGCTTTGAGGCGGGGAACACTGAAGCTTTCTTT